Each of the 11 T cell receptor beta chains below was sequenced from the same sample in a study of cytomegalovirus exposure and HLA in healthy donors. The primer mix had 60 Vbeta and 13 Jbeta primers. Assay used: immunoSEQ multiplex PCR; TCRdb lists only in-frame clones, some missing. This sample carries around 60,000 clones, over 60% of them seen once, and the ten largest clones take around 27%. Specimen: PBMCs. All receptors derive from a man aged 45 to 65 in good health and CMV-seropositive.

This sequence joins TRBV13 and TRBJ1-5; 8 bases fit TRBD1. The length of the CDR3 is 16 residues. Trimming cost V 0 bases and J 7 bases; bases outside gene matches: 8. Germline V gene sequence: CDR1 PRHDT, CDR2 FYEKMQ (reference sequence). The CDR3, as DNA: TGTGCCAGCAGCTTAGGCCGTGGACAGGGTCGGCAGCCCCAGCATTTT. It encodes CASSLGRGQGRQPQHF. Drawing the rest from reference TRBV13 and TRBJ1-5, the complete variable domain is AAGVIQSPRHLIKEKRETATLKCYPIPRHDTVYWYQQGPGQDPQFLISFYEKMQSDKGSIPDRFSAQQFSDYHSELNMSSLELGDSALYFCASSLGRGQGRQPQHFGDGTRLSIL.

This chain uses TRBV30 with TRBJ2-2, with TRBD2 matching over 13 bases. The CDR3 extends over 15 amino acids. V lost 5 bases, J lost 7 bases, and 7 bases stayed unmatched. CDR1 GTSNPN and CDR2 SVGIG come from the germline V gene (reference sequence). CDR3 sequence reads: CAWGGTSGAVGELFF. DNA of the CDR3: TGTGCCTGGGGGGGGACTAGCGGGGCAGTCGGGGAGCTGTTTTTT.

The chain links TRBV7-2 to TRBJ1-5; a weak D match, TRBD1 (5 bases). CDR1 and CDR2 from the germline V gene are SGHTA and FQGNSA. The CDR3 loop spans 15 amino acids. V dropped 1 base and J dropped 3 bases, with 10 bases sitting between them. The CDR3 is CASSLDRGANQPQHF. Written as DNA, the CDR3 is TGTGCCAGCAGCTTAGATCGTGGGGCCAATCAGCCCCAGCATTTT.

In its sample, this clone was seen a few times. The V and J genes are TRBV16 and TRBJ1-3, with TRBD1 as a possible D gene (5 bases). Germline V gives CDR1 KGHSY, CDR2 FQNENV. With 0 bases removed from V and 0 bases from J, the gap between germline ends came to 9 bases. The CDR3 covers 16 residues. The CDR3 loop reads CASSQSTVYSGNTIYF. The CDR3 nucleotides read TGTGCCAGCAGCCAATCGACAGTTTACTCTGGAAACACCATATATTTT.

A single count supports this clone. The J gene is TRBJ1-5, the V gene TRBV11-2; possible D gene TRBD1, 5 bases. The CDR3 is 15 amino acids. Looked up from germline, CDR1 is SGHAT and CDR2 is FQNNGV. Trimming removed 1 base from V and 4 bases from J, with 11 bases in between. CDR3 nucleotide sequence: TGTGCCAGCAGCTTAGGGGACTTTCCGAATCAGCCCCAGCATTTT. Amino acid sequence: CASSLGDFPNQPQHF.

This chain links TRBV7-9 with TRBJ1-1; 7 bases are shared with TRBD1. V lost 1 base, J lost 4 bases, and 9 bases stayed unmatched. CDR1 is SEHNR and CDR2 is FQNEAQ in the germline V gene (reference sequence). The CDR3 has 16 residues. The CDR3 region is CASSLGDTTGSTEAFF. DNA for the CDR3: TGTGCCAGCAGCTTAGGAGATACGACAGGGTCCACTGAAGCTTTCTTT.

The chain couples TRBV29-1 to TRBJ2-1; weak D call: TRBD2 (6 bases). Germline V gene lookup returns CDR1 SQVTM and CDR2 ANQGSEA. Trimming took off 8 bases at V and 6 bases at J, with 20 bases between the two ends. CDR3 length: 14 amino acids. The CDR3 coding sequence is TGCAGCATAACCCGTTCTGGAGGGGCCAATGAGCAGTTCTTC. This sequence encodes CSITRSGGANEQFF.

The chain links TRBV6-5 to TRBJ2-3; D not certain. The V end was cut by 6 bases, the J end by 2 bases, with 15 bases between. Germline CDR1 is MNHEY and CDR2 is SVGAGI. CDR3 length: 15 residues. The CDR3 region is CASSVTLGSTDTQYF. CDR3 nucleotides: TGTGCCAGCAGCGTAACCCTAGGTTCCACAGATACGCAGTATTTT.

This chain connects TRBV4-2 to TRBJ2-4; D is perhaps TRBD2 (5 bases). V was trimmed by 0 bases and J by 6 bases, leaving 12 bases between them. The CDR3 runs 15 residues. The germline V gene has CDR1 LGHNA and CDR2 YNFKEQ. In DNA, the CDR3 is TGTGCCAGCAGCCAAGAAGTTAGGAGCGGAAACATTCAGTACTTC. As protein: CASSQEVRSGNIQYF.

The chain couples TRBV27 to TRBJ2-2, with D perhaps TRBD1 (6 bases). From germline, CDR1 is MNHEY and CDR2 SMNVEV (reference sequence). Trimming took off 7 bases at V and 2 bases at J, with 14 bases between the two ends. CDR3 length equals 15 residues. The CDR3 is CASNLRQENTGELFF. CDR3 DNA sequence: TGTGCCAGCAACCTAAGACAGGAAAACACCGGGGAGCTGTTTTTT.

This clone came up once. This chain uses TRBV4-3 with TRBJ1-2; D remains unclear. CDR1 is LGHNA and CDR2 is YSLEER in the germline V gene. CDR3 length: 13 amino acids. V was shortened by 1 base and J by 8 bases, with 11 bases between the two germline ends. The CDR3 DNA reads TGCGCCAGCAGCCAAGTGGGCGGGTTCGGCTACACCTTC. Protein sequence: CASSQVGGFGYTF.